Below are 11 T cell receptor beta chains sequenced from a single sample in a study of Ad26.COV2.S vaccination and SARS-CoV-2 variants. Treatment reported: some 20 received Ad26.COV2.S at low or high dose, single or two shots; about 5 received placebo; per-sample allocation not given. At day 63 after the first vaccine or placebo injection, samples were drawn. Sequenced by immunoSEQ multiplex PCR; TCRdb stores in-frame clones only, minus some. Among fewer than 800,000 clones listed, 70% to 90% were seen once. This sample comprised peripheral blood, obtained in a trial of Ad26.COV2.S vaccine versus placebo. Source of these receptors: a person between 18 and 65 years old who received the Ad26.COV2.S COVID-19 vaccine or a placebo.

The CDR3 coding sequence is TGCGCCAGCAGCCAAGGAGTAGCCTACACCTTC. This codes for CASSQGVAYTF. J is TRBJ1-2 and V is TRBV4-1; D unresolved. V dropped 1 base and J dropped 10 bases, with 7 bases sitting between them. There are 11 residues in the CDR3. Germline V gene sequence: CDR1 MGHRA, CDR2 YSYEKL.

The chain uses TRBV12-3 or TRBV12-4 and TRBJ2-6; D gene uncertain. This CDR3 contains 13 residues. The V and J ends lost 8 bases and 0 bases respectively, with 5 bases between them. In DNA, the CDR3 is TGTGCCAGCCTTAACTCTGGGGCCAACGTCCTGACTTTC. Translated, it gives CASLNSGANVLTF.

CDR3 protein: CASSYNPGSPLHF. The DNA of the CDR3 is TGTGCCAGCAGTTACAACCCCGGTTCACCCCTCCACTTT. The chain has TRBV5-8 and TRBJ1-6; D ambiguous. The germline CDR1 and CDR2 sequences are SGHTS and YDEGEE. Trimming took off 5 bases at V and 9 bases at J, with 12 bases between the two ends. The CDR3 covers 13 residues.

CDR3: CASSPRLGLTDTQYF. CDR3 nucleotide sequence: TGTGCCAGCTCACCACGCCTGGGACTAACAGATACGCAGTATTTT. The rearrangement joins TRBV18 to TRBJ2-3; TRBD2 matches 7 bases. The germline CDR1 and CDR2 sequences are KGHSH and LQKENI. This CDR3 is 15 amino acids long. The ends lost 1 base at V and 3 bases at J; junction bases unmatched: 4.

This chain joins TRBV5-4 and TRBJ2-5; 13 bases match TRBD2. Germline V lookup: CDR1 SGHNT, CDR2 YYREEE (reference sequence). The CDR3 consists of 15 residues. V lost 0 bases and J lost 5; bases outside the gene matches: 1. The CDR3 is CASSLETSGGETQYF. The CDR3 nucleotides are TGTGCCAGCAGCTTGGAGACTAGCGGGGGGGAGACCCAGTACTTC.

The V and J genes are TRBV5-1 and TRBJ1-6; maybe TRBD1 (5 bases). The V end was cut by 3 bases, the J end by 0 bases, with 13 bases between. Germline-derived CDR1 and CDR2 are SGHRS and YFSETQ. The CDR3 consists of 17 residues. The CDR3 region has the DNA TGCGCCAGCAGCTACGACAGTTTAAGCTCCTATAATTCACCCCTCCACTTT. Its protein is CASSYDSLSSYNSPLHF.

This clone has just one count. The CDR3 here is CASSYFTGDSPLHF. In DNA form, the CDR3 reads TGTGCCAGCAGTTACTTTACAGGTGATTCACCCCTCCACTTT. The chain carries TRBV6-6 and TRBJ1-6; perhaps TRBD1 as D (5 bases). V lost 1 base and J 8 bases, leaving 9 bases between the germline ends. CDR3 size: 14 residues. CDR1 MNHNY and CDR2 SVGAGI come from the germline V gene (reference sequence).

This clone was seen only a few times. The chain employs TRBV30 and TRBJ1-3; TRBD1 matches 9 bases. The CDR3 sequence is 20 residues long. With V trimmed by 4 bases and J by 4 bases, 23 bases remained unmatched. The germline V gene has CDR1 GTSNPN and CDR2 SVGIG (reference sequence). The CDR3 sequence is CAWTIGRGQGFFRSGNTIYF. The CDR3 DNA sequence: TGTGCCTGGACTATCGGACGGGGACAGGGTTTTTTTAGGTCCGGAAACACCATATATTTT.

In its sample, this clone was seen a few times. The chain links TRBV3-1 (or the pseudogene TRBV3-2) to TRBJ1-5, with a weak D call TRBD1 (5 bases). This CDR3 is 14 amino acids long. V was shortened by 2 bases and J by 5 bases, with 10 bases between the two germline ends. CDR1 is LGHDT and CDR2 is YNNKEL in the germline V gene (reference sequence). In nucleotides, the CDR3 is TGTGCCAGCAGCCAAAAATGGGGGGATCAGCCCCAGCATTTT. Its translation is CASSQKWGDQPQHF.

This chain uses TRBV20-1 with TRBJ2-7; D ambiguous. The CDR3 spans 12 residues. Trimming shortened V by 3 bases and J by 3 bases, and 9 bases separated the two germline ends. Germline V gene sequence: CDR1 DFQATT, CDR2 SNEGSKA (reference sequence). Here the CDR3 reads CSASRPYYEQYF. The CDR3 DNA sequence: TGCAGTGCTAGTCGACCGTACTACGAGCAGTACTTC.

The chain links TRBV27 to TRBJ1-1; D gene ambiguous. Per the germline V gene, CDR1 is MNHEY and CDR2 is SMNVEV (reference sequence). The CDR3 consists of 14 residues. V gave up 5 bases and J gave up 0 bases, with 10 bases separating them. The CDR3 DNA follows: TGTGCCAGCAGTCTGCAATACATGAACACTGAAGCTTTCTTT. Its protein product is CASSLQYMNTEAFF.